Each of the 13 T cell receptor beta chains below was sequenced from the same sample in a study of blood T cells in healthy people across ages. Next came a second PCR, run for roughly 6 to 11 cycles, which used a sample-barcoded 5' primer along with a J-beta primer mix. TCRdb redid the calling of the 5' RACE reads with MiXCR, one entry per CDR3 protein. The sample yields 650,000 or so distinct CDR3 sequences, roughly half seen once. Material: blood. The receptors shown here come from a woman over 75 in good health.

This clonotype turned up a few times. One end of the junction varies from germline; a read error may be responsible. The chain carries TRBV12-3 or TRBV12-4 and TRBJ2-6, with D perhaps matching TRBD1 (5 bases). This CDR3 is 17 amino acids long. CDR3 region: CASSPSVRSSGANVPTF. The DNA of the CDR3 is TGTGCCAGCAGTCCGAGCGTCAGGTCCTCTGGGGCCAACGTCCCGACTTTC.

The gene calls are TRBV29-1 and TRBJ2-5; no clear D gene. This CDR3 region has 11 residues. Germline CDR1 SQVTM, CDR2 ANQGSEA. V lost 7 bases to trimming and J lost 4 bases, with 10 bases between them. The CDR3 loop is CSAEAGETQYF. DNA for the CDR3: TGCAGCGCAGAGGCTGGAGAGACCCAGTACTTC.

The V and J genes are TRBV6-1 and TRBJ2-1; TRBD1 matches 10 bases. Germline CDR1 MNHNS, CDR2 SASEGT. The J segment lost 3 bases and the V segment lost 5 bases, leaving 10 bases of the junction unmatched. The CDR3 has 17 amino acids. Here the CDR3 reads CASSPETGGPYYNEQFF. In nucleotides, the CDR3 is TGTGCCAGCAGTCCCGAGACAGGGGGCCCCTACTACAATGAGCAGTTCTTC.

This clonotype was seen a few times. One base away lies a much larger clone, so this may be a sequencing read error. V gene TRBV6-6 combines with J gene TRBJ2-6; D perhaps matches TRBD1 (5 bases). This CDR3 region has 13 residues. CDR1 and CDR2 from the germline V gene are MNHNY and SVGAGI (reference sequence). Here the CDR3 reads CASSSSGANALTF. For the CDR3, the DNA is TGTGCCAGCAGTAGCTCTGGGGCCAACGCCCTGACTTTC.

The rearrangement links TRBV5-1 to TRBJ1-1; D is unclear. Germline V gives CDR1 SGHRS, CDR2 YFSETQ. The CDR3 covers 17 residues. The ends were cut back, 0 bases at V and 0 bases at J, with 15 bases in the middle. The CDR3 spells CASSLDRALRLNTEAFF. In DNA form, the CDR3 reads TGCGCCAGCAGCTTGGACCGGGCCCTCAGATTGAACACTGAAGCTTTCTTT.

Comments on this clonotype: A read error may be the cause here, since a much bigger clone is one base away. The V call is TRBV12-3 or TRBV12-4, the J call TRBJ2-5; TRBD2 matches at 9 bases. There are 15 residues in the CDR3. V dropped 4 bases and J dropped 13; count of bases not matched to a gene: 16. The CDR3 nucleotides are TGTGCCAGCAGTTACCGGAGGCCTAGCGGGGAAGTTATGTACTTC. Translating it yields CASSYRRPSGEVMYF.

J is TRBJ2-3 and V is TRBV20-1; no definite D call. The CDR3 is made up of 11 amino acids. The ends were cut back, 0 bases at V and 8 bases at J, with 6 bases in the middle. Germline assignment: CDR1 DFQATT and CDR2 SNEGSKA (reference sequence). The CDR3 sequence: CSARDRITQYF. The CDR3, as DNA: TGCAGTGCTAGAGATCGAATTACGCAGTATTTT.

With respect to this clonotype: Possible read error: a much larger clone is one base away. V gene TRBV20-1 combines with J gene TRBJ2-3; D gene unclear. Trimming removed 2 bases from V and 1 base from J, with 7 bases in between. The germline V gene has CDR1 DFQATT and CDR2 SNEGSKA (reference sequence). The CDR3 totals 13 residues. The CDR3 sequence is CSARRDGTDTQYF. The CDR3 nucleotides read TGCAGTGCTAGACGCGACGGCACAGATACGCAGTATTTT.

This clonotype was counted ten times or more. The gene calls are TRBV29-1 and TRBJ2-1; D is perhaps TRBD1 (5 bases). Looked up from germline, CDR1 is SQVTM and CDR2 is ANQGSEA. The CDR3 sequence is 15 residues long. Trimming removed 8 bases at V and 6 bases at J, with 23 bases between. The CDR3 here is CSHQEQDVPGNEQFF. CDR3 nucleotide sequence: TGCAGCCATCAGGAACAGGACGTCCCAGGCAATGAGCAGTTCTTC.

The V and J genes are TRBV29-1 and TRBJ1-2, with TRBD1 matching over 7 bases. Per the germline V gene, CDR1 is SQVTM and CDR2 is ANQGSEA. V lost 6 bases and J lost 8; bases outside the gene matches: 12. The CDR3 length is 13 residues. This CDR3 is CSVAQGRPSGYTF. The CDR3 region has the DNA TGCAGCGTGGCACAGGGGAGGCCGAGCGGCTACACCTTC.

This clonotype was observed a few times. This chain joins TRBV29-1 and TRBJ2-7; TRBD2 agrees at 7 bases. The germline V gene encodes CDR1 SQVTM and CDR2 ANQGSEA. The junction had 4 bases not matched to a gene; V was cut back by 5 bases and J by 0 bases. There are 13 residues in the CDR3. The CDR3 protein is CSVPSGDSYEQYF. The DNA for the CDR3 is TGCAGCGTTCCCAGCGGGGACTCCTACGAGCAGTACTTC.

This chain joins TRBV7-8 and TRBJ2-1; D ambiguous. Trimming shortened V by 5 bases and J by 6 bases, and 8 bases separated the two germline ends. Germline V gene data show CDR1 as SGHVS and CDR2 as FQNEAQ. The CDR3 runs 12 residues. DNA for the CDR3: TGTGCCAGCAGCCCTAGGATCAATGAGCAGTTCTTC. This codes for CASSPRINEQFF.

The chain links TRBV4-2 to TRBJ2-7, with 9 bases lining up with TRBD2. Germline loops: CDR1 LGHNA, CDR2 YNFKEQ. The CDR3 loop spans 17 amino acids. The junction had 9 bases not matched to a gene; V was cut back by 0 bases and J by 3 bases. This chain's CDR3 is CASSQEGRGRAGYEQYF. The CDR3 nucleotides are TGTGCCAGCAGCCAAGAAGGTCGCGGGAGGGCCGGCTACGAGCAGTACTTC.